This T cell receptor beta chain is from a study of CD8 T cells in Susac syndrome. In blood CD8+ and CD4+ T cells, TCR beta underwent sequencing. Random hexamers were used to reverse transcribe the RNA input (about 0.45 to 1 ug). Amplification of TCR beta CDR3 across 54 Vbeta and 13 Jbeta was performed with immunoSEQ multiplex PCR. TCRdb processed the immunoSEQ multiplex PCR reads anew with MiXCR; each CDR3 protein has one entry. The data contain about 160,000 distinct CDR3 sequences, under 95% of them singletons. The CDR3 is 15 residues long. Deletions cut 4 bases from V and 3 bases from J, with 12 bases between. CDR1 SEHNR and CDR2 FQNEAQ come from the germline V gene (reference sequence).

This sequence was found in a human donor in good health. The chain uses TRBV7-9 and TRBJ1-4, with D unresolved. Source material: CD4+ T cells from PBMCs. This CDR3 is CASSSHNGPNEKLFF. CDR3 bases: TGTGCCAGCAGCTCCCATAACGGACCTAATGAAAAACTGTTTTTT.